This T cell receptor (beta chain) was captured in a study of T cells expressing NK-cell markers. Study in general: The sequencing cohort of eight donors included seven HCMV-seropositive individuals and one seronegative individual.

TCRdb reprocessed the 5' RACE reads and reports one entry per CDR3 protein, with no DNA. The repertoire table contains a few hundred thousand distinct CDR3 sequences. Germline CDR1 reads LGHDT; CDR2 reads YNNKEL (reference sequence). The CDR3 is 17 residues long. As for this clonotype: Its antigen is undetermined.

General observations from the study: Roughly six donors showed dominant NKG2C+ clonotypes comprising about 1.0-7.5% of their CD8+ T cells.

V usage is TRBV3-1 and J usage is TRBJ1-3; the D call of TRBD1 rests on TCRdb alone, since no DNA is present to check it. The sequencing sample was made of blood T cells: a sorted CD56 or NKG2C T cell subset, CD4+ or CD8+ T cells, or bulk PBMC T cells (not recorded which). The TCR originated in a man aged 18-75 years in good health. The CDR3 sequence: CASSITLTGGGGNTIYF.